These T cell receptor beta chains were read from a single sample in a study of blood T cell repertoires in COVID-19. Sequencing used immunoSEQ multiplex PCR; TCRdb keeps in-frame clones, though not all of them. The sample gives approximately 190,000 clones, 82% of which show up once; 7.8% is in the top ten. The sequenced sample consisted of peripheral blood. These receptors came from a woman in her sixties with COVID-19, enrolled during active disease. Both conserved end residues are part of each CDR3. A D gene is named only where the DNA matches it firmly. A row's size may be missing; if present it is once, few, many or a size class.

j_call | v_call | clone_size | d_call | cdr3_nt | cdr3_aa
TRBJ2-5 | TRBV5-4 | . | . | TGTGCCAGCAGCTTAGCAAGCGGGCGCGAGACCCAGTACTTC | CASSLASGRETQYF
TRBJ2-5 | TRBV5-4 | . | . | TGTGCCAGCAGCTTGGCCGGGAGAGAGACCCAGTACTTC | CASSLAGRETQYF
TRBJ1-1 | TRBV12-3/TRBV12-4 | . | TRBD1 | TGTGCCAGCAGTCTAGGGACAGCAAACGAAGCTTTCTTT | CASSLGTANEAFF
TRBJ2-5 | TRBV28 | . | TRBD1 | TGTGCCAGCAGTTTAAGGACAGGGAGGTTCGAGACCCAGTACTTC | CASSLRTGRFETQYF
TRBJ2-1 | TRBV9 | . | TRBD2 | TGTGCCAGCCGACAGACTAGCTTCCTACGGCCCTCCTACAATGAGCAGTTCTTC | CASRQTSFLRPSYNEQFF
TRBJ1-2 | TRBV7-2 | . | TRBD1 | TGTGCCAGCAGCTTGACAGGGGTGGACTATGGCTACACCTTC | CASSLTGVDYGYTF
TRBJ1-4 | TRBV29-1 | . | . | TGCAGCGTTGCGAAGGGGTTTGGAGAAAAACTGTTTTTT | CSVAKGFGEKLFF
TRBJ2-1 | TRBV18 | . | TRBD2 | TGTGCCAGCTCACTGGGGACTAGCGGGGGCCTGGGGGACAATGAGCAGTTCTTC | CASSLGTSGGLGDNEQFF
TRBJ1-4 | TRBV9 | once | . | TGTGCCAGCAGCGTAGGTCCGGGAAACGAAAAACTGTTTTTT | CASSVGPGNEKLFF
TRBJ1-1 | TRBV6-5 | . | TRBD1 | TGTGCCAGCAGTTCCCCGGGACAGAGAACAGAAGCTTTCTTT | CASSSPGQRTEAFF
TRBJ1-5 | TRBV28 | . | . | TGTGCCAGCAGTTGGCGGGGCAATCAGCCCCAGCATTTT | CASSWRGNQPQHF
TRBJ1-1 | TRBV6-6 | many | TRBD1 | TGTGCCAGCACCGCGACAGGGACGAACACTGAAGCTTTCTTT | CASTATGTNTEAFF
TRBJ1-5 | TRBV19 | . | . | TGTGCCAGTAGTATAACGGCTCGGGGGGGGCAGCCCCAGCATTTT | CASSITARGGQPQHF
TRBJ2-5 | TRBV28 | . | TRBD2 | TGTGCCAGCAGGTGGGGGGGGGACCAAGAGACCCAGTACTTC | CASRWGGDQETQYF
TRBJ2-5 | TRBV25-1 | . | . | TGTGCCAGCAGTGAATCAATGGTTGGCCTCCAAGAGACCCAGTACTTC | CASSESMVGLQETQYF
TRBJ1-5 | TRBV28 | once | . | TGTGCCAGCAGTCCCAACCCAGGGATCAATCAGCCCCAGCATTTT | CASSPNPGINQPQHF
TRBJ1-1 | TRBV6-5 | . | . | TGTGCCAGCAGTTCCGGCGGGGGAAGAACTGAAGCTTTCTTT | CASSSGGGRTEAFF
TRBJ2-3 | TRBV6-5 | once | . | TGTGCCAGTGACTACACAGATACGCAGTATTTT | CASDYTDTQYF
TRBJ2-3 | TRBV2 | . | . | TGTGCCAGCAGGGCCCTCGATCTTGGTACGCAGTATTTT | CASRALDLGTQYF
TRBJ2-1 | TRBV19 | . | . | TGTGCCAGTAGTATTGCGGGGTACTACAATGAGCAGTTCTTC | CASSIAGYYNEQFF
TRBJ2-3 | TRBV19 | . | TRBD2 | TGTGCCAGTAGTATCGGGGGGACTTTAGGAGATACGCAGTATTTT | CASSIGGTLGDTQYF
TRBJ1-2 | TRBV10-3 | . | . | TGTGCCATCAGAGACAGGAACAACCATGGCTACACCTTC | CAIRDRNNHGYTF
TRBJ2-4 | TRBV2 | few | . | TGTGCCAGCAGTGATCTGCTAGCGCTAGCCAAAAACATTCAGTACTTC | CASSDLLALAKNIQYF
TRBJ1-5 | TRBV19 | many | TRBD1 | TGTGCCAGTAGTATCTTTCCAGGGGGAGGCAATCAGCCCCAGCATTTT | CASSIFPGGGNQPQHF
TRBJ2-7 | TRBV4-1 | . | TRBD2 | TGCGCCAGCAGCCAGAGCGGGAGCTACGAGCAGTACTTC | CASSQSGSYEQYF
TRBJ1-4 | TRBV27 | . | . | TGTGCCAGCAGTGCCAGGGGTGGGGGGGGAAAACTGTTTTTT | CASSARGGGGKLFF
TRBJ1-1 | TRBV2 | . | . | TGTGCCAGCAGTGAAATACAGCCAGAAGCTTTCTTT | CASSEIQPEAFF
TRBJ1-2 | TRBV5-1 | . | . | TGCGCCAGCAGCTTCCCAGGGGAAGGCTATGGCTACACCTTC | CASSFPGEGYGYTF
TRBJ2-7 | TRBV28 | . | . | TGTGCCAGCAGTTGGGGGGGCAGGATGCAGTACTTC | CASSWGGRMQYF
TRBJ2-5 | TRBV19 | . | TRBD2 | TGTGCCAGTAGTATCGGGAACTTAGCGGGAGCGGGGGAGACCCAGTACTTC | CASSIGNLAGAGETQYF
TRBJ1-4 | TRBV18 | . | TRBD1 | TGTGCCAGCTCACGGACAGGATTTGAAAAACTGTTTTTT | CASSRTGFEKLFF
TRBJ1-1 | TRBV6-5 | . | TRBD1 | TGTGCCAGCAGTTACCAGGGGGAGAACACTGAAGCTTTCTTT | CASSYQGENTEAFF
TRBJ1-1 | TRBV13 | . | TRBD1 | TGTGCCAGCAGCTTACAGGGGGGCACTGAAGCTTTCTTT | CASSLQGGTEAFF